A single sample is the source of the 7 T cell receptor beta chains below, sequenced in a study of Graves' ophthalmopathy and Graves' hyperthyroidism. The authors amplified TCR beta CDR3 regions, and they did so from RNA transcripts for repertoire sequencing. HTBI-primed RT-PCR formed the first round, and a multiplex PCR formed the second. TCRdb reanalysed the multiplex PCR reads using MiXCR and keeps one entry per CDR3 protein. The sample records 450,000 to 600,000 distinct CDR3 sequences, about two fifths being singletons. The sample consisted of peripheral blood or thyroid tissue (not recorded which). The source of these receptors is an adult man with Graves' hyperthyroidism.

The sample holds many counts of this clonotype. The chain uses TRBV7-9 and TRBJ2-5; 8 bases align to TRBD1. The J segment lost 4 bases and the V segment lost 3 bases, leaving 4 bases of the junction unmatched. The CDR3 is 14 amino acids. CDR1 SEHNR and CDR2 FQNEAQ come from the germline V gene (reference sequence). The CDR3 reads CASSFQGAAETQYF. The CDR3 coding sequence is TGTGCCAGCAGCTTTCAGGGGGCAGCAGAGACCCAGTACTTC. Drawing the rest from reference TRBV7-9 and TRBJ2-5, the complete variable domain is DTGVSQNPRHKITKRGQNVTFRCDPISEHNRLYWYRQTLGQGPEFLTYFQNEAQLEKSRLLSDRFSAERPKGSFSTLEIQRTEQGDSAMYLCASSFQGAAETQYFGPGTRLLVL.

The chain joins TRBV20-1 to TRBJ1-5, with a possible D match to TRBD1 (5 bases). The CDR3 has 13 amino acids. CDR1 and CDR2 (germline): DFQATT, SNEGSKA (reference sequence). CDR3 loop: CNSRERGNQPQHF. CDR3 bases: TGCAATTCCAGGGAAAGAGGCAATCAGCCCCAGCATTTT.

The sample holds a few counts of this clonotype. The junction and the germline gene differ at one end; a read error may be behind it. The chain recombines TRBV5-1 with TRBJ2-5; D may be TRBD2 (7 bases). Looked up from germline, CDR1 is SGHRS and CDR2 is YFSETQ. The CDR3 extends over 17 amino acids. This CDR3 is CASSQMLGGALQETQYF. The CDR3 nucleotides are TGTGCCAGCAGCCAAATGTTGGGGGGGGCTCTACAAGAGACCCAGTACTTC.

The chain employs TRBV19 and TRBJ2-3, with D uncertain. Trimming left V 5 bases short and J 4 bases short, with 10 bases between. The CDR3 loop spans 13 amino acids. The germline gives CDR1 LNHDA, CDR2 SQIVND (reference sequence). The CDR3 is CASSPRNADTQYF. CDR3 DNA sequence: TGTGCCAGTAGTCCCCGGAACGCAGATACGCAGTATTTT.

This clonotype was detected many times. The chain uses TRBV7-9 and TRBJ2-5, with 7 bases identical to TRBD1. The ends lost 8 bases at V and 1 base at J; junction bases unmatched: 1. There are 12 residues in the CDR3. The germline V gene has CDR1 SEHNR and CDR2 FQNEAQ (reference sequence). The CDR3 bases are TGTGCCAGCTGGGACAGCCAAGAGACCCAGTACTTC. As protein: CASWDSQETQYF.

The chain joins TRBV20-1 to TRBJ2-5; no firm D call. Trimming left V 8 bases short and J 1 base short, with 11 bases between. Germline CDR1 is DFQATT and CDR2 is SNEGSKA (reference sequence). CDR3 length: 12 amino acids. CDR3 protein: CSRRTGQETQYF. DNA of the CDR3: TGCAGTCGCCGGACGGGCCAAGAGACCCAGTACTTC.

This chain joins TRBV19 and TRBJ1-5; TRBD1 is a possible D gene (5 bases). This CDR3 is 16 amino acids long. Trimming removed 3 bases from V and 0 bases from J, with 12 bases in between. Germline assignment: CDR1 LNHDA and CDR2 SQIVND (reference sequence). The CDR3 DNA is TGTGCCAGTAGTATCACGGGGACCAATAGCAATCAGCCCCAGCATTTT. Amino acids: CASSITGTNSNQPQHF. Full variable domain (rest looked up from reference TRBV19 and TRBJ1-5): DGGITQSPKYLFRKEGQNVTLSCEQNLNHDAMYWYRQDPGQGLRLIYYSQIVNDFQKGDIAEGYSVSREKKESFPLTVTSAQKNPTAFYLCASSITGTNSNQPQHFGDGTRLSIL.